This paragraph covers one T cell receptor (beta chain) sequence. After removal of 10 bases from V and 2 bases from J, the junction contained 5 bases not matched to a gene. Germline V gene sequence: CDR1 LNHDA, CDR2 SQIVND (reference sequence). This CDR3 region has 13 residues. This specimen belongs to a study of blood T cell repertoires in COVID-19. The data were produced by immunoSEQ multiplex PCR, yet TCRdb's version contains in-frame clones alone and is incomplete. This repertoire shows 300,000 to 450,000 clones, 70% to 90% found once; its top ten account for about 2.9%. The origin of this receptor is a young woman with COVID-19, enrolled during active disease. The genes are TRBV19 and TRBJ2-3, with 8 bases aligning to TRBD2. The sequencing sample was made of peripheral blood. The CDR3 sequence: CATDSGDTDTQYF. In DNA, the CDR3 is TGTGCCACCGATAGCGGGGACACAGATACGCAGTATTTT.